Listed below are T cell receptor beta chains from one sample, sequenced in a study of Tregs in tolerant kidney transplant recipients. Assay: immunoSEQ multiplex PCR; the TCRdb copy retains only in-frame clones and omits some. The table has tens of thousands of clones, roughly 84% seen once. Sequencing was done on a sample of CD4+ T cells from blood. Receptor source: a human donor in good health. CDR3s include the opening cysteine and the closing phenylalanine or tryptophan. Fields, in order: CDR3 DNA, CDR3 protein, J gene, V gene, D gene, clone size. D genes are given only for firm matches. The size entry is marked missing in some rows and otherwise reads once, few, many or a size class.

cdr3_nt: TGTGCCAGCAGCACCCAACAGGAACTCTCTGAAAAACTGTTTTTT
cdr3_aa: CASSTQQELSEKLFF
j_call: TRBJ1-4
v_call: TRBV21-1
d_call: -
clone_size: -

cdr3_nt: TGTGCCAGCAGTCGCTCCTATAATTCACCCCTCCACTTT
cdr3_aa: CASSRSYNSPLHF
j_call: TRBJ1-6
v_call: TRBV6-5
d_call: -
clone_size: -

cdr3_nt: TGTACCCCCTCGGGCGGCGAAGAAGGATTTGCCACTGAAGCTTTCTTT
cdr3_aa: CTPSGGEEGFATEAFF
j_call: TRBJ1-1
v_call: TRBV21-1
d_call: -
clone_size: -

cdr3_nt: TGTGCCAGCAGTTTCTCAGCGGGAGAGGGGACCCAGTACTTC
cdr3_aa: CASSFSAGEGTQYF
j_call: TRBJ2-5
v_call: TRBV27
d_call: TRBD2
clone_size: -

cdr3_nt: TGTGCCAGCAGCTGGCCTTGGGGCCGGGGACAGGGTTTGACTGAAGCTTTCTTT
cdr3_aa: CASSWPWGRGQGLTEAFF
j_call: TRBJ1-1
v_call: TRBV7-9
d_call: TRBD1
clone_size: -

cdr3_nt: TGCAGTGGAGCGGACTCCTACGAGCAGTACTTC
cdr3_aa: CSGADSYEQYF
j_call: TRBJ2-7
v_call: TRBV20-1
d_call: -
clone_size: -

cdr3_nt: TGTGCCAGCAGCCAGGGGGTGTTTGGCACAGATACGCAGTATTTT
cdr3_aa: CASSQGVFGTDTQYF
j_call: TRBJ2-3
v_call: TRBV9
d_call: TRBD1
clone_size: few

cdr3_nt: TGCGCCAGCAGTCAATCGGAGGATACGCAGTATTTT
cdr3_aa: CASSQSEDTQYF
j_call: TRBJ2-3
v_call: TRBV23-1
d_call: -
clone_size: -

cdr3_nt: TGCGCCAGCAGCCGGGGATGGGGGGACAGTGGTCCGAGTGAGCAGTTCTTC
cdr3_aa: CASSRGWGDSGPSEQFF
j_call: TRBJ2-1
v_call: TRBV4-1
d_call: -
clone_size: -

cdr3_nt: TGTGCCAGCAGCGACCCGACAGGGGCCCTAGACTATGGCTACACCTTC
cdr3_aa: CASSDPTGALDYGYTF
j_call: TRBJ1-2
v_call: TRBV9
d_call: TRBD1
clone_size: -

cdr3_nt: TGTGCCAGCAGCATATCGGGTCAGCCCCAGCATTTT
cdr3_aa: CASSISGQPQHF
j_call: TRBJ1-5
v_call: TRBV7-3
d_call: -
clone_size: -

cdr3_nt: TGTGCCAGCAGCTTCGCAGATACGCAGTATTTT
cdr3_aa: CASSFADTQYF
j_call: TRBJ2-3
v_call: TRBV11-3
d_call: -
clone_size: once

cdr3_nt: TGTGCCAGCAGCACTCGGACAGAAACAGATACGCAGTATTTT
cdr3_aa: CASSTRTETDTQYF
j_call: TRBJ2-3
v_call: TRBV5-4
d_call: -
clone_size: -

cdr3_nt: TGTGCCAGCAGCTTGACAGGGACCGGGGAGCTGTTTTTT
cdr3_aa: CASSLTGTGELFF
j_call: TRBJ2-2
v_call: TRBV5-5
d_call: -
clone_size: -

cdr3_nt: TGTGCCAGCAGCTTGTTGGGACAGGGTTATGGCTACACCTTC
cdr3_aa: CASSLLGQGYGYTF
j_call: TRBJ1-2
v_call: TRBV5-5
d_call: TRBD1
clone_size: -

cdr3_nt: TGTGCCAGCAGCTTCGAAGGGACCTCCAACGGGGGCACAGATACGCAGTATTTT
cdr3_aa: CASSFEGTSNGGTDTQYF
j_call: TRBJ2-3
v_call: TRBV11-3
d_call: -
clone_size: -

cdr3_nt: TGTGCCAGCAGCTTGGGGGACAGTAATGAAAAACTGTTTTTT
cdr3_aa: CASSLGDSNEKLFF
j_call: TRBJ1-4
v_call: TRBV5-4
d_call: TRBD1
clone_size: -

cdr3_nt: TGTGCCAGCAGCCTTGGGGTGGTCGGGGAGCTGTTTTTT
cdr3_aa: CASSLGVVGELFF
j_call: TRBJ2-2
v_call: TRBV7-2
d_call: -
clone_size: -

cdr3_nt: TGCGCCAGCAGCCAAGACCCAGCGGGAGCCTCCAATGAGCAGTTCTTC
cdr3_aa: CASSQDPAGASNEQFF
j_call: TRBJ2-1
v_call: TRBV4-3
d_call: TRBD2
clone_size: once

cdr3_nt: TGTGCCAGCAGCTTAGAGGGAACCTCCTACGAGCAGTACTTC
cdr3_aa: CASSLEGTSYEQYF
j_call: TRBJ2-7
v_call: TRBV11-3
d_call: -
clone_size: once

cdr3_nt: TGTGCCAGCAGTTTAGGTTTTGGGAATGAGCAGTTCTTC
cdr3_aa: CASSLGFGNEQFF
j_call: TRBJ2-1
v_call: TRBV27
d_call: -
clone_size: -

cdr3_nt: TGTGCCAGTAGTATCCGGGTCGGCGGGAACACTGAAGCTTTCTTT
cdr3_aa: CASSIRVGGNTEAFF
j_call: TRBJ1-1
v_call: TRBV19
d_call: -
clone_size: -

cdr3_nt: TGCGCCAGCAGCCTCGCCCGGACTAGCGGGAGGGAACTAGCCAAAAACATTCAGTACTTC
cdr3_aa: CASSLARTSGRELAKNIQYF
j_call: TRBJ2-4
v_call: TRBV4-3
d_call: TRBD2
clone_size: -

cdr3_nt: TGTGCCAGCAGCTCCGGACTAGCGGGAGTTTCCCGCTCCTACAATGAGCAGTTCTTC
cdr3_aa: CASSSGLAGVSRSYNEQFF
j_call: TRBJ2-1
v_call: TRBV7-2
d_call: TRBD2
clone_size: -

cdr3_nt: TGTGCCAGCAGCGTAGGGGGGACACCTAATACGCAGTATTTT
cdr3_aa: CASSVGGTPNTQYF
j_call: TRBJ2-3
v_call: TRBV9
d_call: -
clone_size: -

cdr3_nt: TGTGCCAGCAGCCAAAGGGACCCCTGGCCCCAGCATTTT
cdr3_aa: CASSQRDPWPQHF
j_call: TRBJ1-5
v_call: TRBV27
d_call: -
clone_size: few

cdr3_nt: TGTGCCAGCAGCGTAGAAGGCGGGGACCAAGAGACCCAGTACTTC
cdr3_aa: CASSVEGGDQETQYF
j_call: TRBJ2-5
v_call: TRBV9
d_call: -
clone_size: few

cdr3_nt: TGTGCCACCGCACCAACAGGGGGTAGACGATATTCACCCCTCCACTTT
cdr3_aa: CATAPTGGRRYSPLHF
j_call: TRBJ1-6
v_call: TRBV19
d_call: TRBD1
clone_size: -

cdr3_nt: TGTGCCAGCAGTTTTGGAGCGGGAGGGACCCAGTACTTC
cdr3_aa: CASSFGAGGTQYF
j_call: TRBJ2-5
v_call: TRBV28
d_call: TRBD2
clone_size: -

cdr3_nt: TGTGCCAGCACGGGGGGGATGGCTCTTGGCTACACCTTC
cdr3_aa: CASTGGMALGYTF
j_call: TRBJ1-2
v_call: TRBV28
d_call: -
clone_size: -

cdr3_nt: TGTGCCAGCAGCTTACCGGGACAGGGGCCGGGGACCCAGTACTTC
cdr3_aa: CASSLPGQGPGTQYF
j_call: TRBJ2-5
v_call: TRBV7-8
d_call: TRBD1
clone_size: -

cdr3_nt: TGTGCCAGCAGCCCGGACAGGGGGCGGGGCTCCTACAATGAGCAGTTCTTC
cdr3_aa: CASSPDRGRGSYNEQFF
j_call: TRBJ2-1
v_call: TRBV4-2
d_call: TRBD1
clone_size: -

cdr3_nt: TGTGCCAGCAGTGAGGAGTTTAACTATGGCTACACCTTC
cdr3_aa: CASSEEFNYGYTF
j_call: TRBJ1-2
v_call: TRBV2
d_call: -
clone_size: -

cdr3_nt: TGTGCCAGCAGTCGACAGGCCAACTATGGCTACACCTTC
cdr3_aa: CASSRQANYGYTF
j_call: TRBJ1-2
v_call: TRBV6-5
d_call: -
clone_size: many

cdr3_nt: TGCAGTGCTAGTCTTAGCTACGAGCAGTACTTC
cdr3_aa: CSASLSYEQYF
j_call: TRBJ2-7
v_call: TRBV20-1
d_call: -
clone_size: -

cdr3_nt: TGTGCCAGCAGCTCCGGGACTAACACCGGGGAGCTGTTTTTT
cdr3_aa: CASSSGTNTGELFF
j_call: TRBJ2-2
v_call: TRBV7-9
d_call: -
clone_size: -

cdr3_nt: TGTGCCAGCAGGATTTGGGTCGGGTATGGCTACACCTTC
cdr3_aa: CASRIWVGYGYTF
j_call: TRBJ1-2
v_call: TRBV6-1
d_call: -
clone_size: -

cdr3_nt: TGTGCCAGCAGCCCCCTGGGGACCTACAATGAGCAGTTCTTC
cdr3_aa: CASSPLGTYNEQFF
j_call: TRBJ2-1
v_call: TRBV7-9
d_call: -
clone_size: -

cdr3_nt: TGTGCCACCAGCCCCTCGACAGGGGCGTACGCCGAGCAGTACTTC
cdr3_aa: CATSPSTGAYAEQYF
j_call: TRBJ2-7
v_call: TRBV15
d_call: TRBD1
clone_size: once

cdr3_nt: TGTGCCAGCAGCGCGGGACAGAACTCTGGAAACACCATATATTTT
cdr3_aa: CASSAGQNSGNTIYF
j_call: TRBJ1-3
v_call: TRBV27
d_call: TRBD1
clone_size: -

cdr3_nt: TGTGCCAGCAGAGACAGCGGCAGTCCTACCATATATTTT
cdr3_aa: CASRDSGSPTIYF
j_call: TRBJ1-3
v_call: TRBV6-6
d_call: -
clone_size: once

cdr3_nt: TGCGCCAGCAGTGTGGGATCTGGAAACACCATATATTTT
cdr3_aa: CASSVGSGNTIYF
j_call: TRBJ1-3
v_call: TRBV5-1
d_call: -
clone_size: -

cdr3_nt: TGTGCCTGGAGTGCTTCACTAAGCACAGATACGCAGTATTTT
cdr3_aa: CAWSASLSTDTQYF
j_call: TRBJ2-3
v_call: TRBV30
d_call: -
clone_size: -

cdr3_nt: TGTGCCAGCAGTTTCACTAGCGATGAGCAGTTCTTC
cdr3_aa: CASSFTSDEQFF
j_call: TRBJ2-1
v_call: TRBV2
d_call: TRBD2
clone_size: -